This T cell receptor beta chain comes out of a study of Tregs in tolerant kidney transplant recipients (dated 2019 in TCRdb). Study-level background: The transplants used related donors with nonmyeloablative bone marrow transplantation, and mixed chimerism in the human trials was transient. The study used TCRbeta sequencing to identify donor-specific regulatory T cells before combined kidney and bone marrow transplantation, then tracked those cells after transplant. On the study overall, not on this receptor specifically: Expanding Tregs with activated donor B cells appeared to identify the most biologically relevant and donor-specific TCRbeta repertoire. For some patients, the PCR primers changed as time went on, which meant samples from those patients could not be compared with one another at the nucleotide level. Because only a small number of patients were included, the study had limitations, and the results will need to be validated in larger populations as well as under other immunosuppression protocols. Biological reproducibility was not examined directly, but technical replication error appeared to be minimal. Donor-specific Treg expansion was found to exceed global Treg expansion in tolerant patients, suggesting antigen-driven rather than nonspecific expansion.

The time point label of this sample denotes: blood sample drawn before combined kidney and bone marrow transplant. Thawed PBMCs were FACS-sorted into unstimulated Tregs (CD4+CD25+CD127-), CD4+ non-Tregs (CD4+CD25-), CD4 cells and CD8 cells. The patients were a few recipients of combined kidney and bone marrow transplants from the ITN036ST trial, and samples were available only from these trial subjects. Healthy control blood was processed by Ficoll density gradient to PBMCs and cryopreserved; patient PBMCs were collected before and after transplant. For TCRbeta CDR3 sequencing, genomic DNA from the sorted cells was extracted using the QIAGEN DNeasy Blood and Tissue Kit. Through immunoSEQ, high-throughput TCRbeta CDR3 sequencing was done commercially, including PCR amplification with internal controls and bias correction. Per the authors' processing: Unique productive TCRbeta sequences were defined by CDR3 nucleotide sequence when primers matched and otherwise by CDR3 amino acid sequence together with Vbeta and Jbeta genes. As a correction for sorting error, sequences shared between sorted populations at a frequency ratio of 2:1 or less were discarded, and the remaining shared sequences were assigned to the higher population. Donor-reactive sequences were defined as at least 5-fold expanded in CFSE-low cells versus unstimulated cells, with frequency of at least 0.01% in CFSE-low cells. Jensen-Shannon divergence calculated on the top 100 TCRbeta sequences ranked by frequency was used to measure repertoire divergence. For any sample with multiple sequencing runs, sorting error was corrected in each run separately before the runs were pooled. TCRdb limited this immuneACCESS table to in-frame rearrangements with V and J called. A share of clones is missing; checked studies link under half to unresolved V genes, and the rest is unexplained. Clone size and V and J calls were adopted from that table, with D and trimming inferred from the DNA. This sample gives 90,000 to 130,000 clones in total; around 87% of them show up just once. The ten biggest clones cover about 0.31% of the sample.

Points on this clone: Its antigen is not yet known. No much larger clonotype is one base removed from it; base qualities were not supplied.

The clonotype originates from a human donor who received a combined kidney and bone marrow transplant. The input for sequencing was CD4+ T cells from blood, taken before the transplant.

The CDR3 reads CASSRDRGYNEQFF. The nucleotide sequence reads TGTGCCAGCAGCCGGGACAGGGGATACAATGAGCAGTTCTTC. The chain uses TRBV21-1 and TRBJ2-1; the DNA was not compared with TRBD1, the D call given in the table. TRBV21-1 is termed a pseudogene. From the cysteine up to the phenylalanine, the CDR3 has a length of 14 residues. The read is trimmed to its CDR3 DNA, 42 bases read in frame from base 1.